The 18 T cell receptor beta chains given below trace back to one sample, sequenced in a study of CD8 T cells in ankylosing spondylitis. TCRdb fed the 5' RACE reads into MiXCR, producing one record per CDR3 protein. There are under 55,000 distinct CDR3 sequences in the sample; around 7.4% occur only once, and around 8.5% lies in the top ten. Sequenced input: blood, either unsorted or a sorted T cell fraction (not recorded which). The receptors were sampled from a female donor with ankylosing spondylitis or in good health (not recorded which).

In its sample, this clonotype was seen a few times. The chain recombines TRBV7-2 with TRBJ2-7; 10 nucleotides align to TRBD2. The ends lost 5 bases at V and 0 bases at J; junction bases unmatched: 4. Germline V lookup: CDR1 SGHTA, CDR2 FQGNSA. The CDR3 has 15 amino acids. This CDR3 reads CASSASGGVSYEQYF. The CDR3 DNA follows: TGTGCCAGCAGCGCAAGCGGGGGGGTCTCCTACGAGCAGTACTTC. Drawing the rest from reference TRBV7-2 and TRBJ2-7, the complete variable domain is GAGVSQSPSNKVTEKGKDVELRCDPISGHTALYWYRQSLGQGLEFLIYFQGNSAPDKSGLPSDRFSAERTGGSVSTLTIQRTQQEDSAVYLCASSASGGVSYEQYFGPGTRLTVT.

This clonotype came up many times. V and J are TRBV2 and TRBJ2-5; 12 bases match TRBD2. The CDR3 totals 19 residues. J was trimmed by 1 base and V by 4 bases; bases with no gene match: 13. CDR1 and CDR2 (germline): SNHLY, FYNNEI. The CDR3 DNA sequence: TGTGCCAGCAGTGCCCTAGGACTAGCGGGGACTAGACTCCAAGAGACCCAGTACTTC. As protein: CASSALGLAGTRLQETQYF.

This clonotype has ten or more counts. The V gene is TRBV5-1, the J gene TRBJ1-3; D remains ambiguous. The CDR3 length is 14 residues. Germline CDR1 SGHRS, CDR2 YFSETQ. V lost 6 bases and J lost 0, with 10 bases in between. The CDR3 reads CASKEVNSGNTIYF. CDR3 DNA sequence: TGCGCCAGCAAGGAGGTTAACTCTGGAAACACCATATATTTT.

This clonotype occurred many times. The chain employs TRBV5-1 and TRBJ2-1, with D perhaps TRBD1 (7 bases). The germline V and J ends were trimmed by 4 bases and 6 bases, with 17 bases remaining between them. CDR3 size: 15 residues. Germline CDR1 reads SGHRS; CDR2 reads YFSETQ. For the CDR3, the DNA is TGCGCCAGCAGCATTCAGGGGCAGGGGGGCAATGAGCAGTTCTTC. This sequence encodes CASSIQGQGGNEQFF.

This clonotype was counted at least ten times. V and J are TRBV4-1 and TRBJ2-5; a possible D gene is TRBD1 (5 bases). Germline loops: CDR1 MGHRA, CDR2 YSYEKL. V dropped 4 bases and J dropped 3 bases, with 15 bases sitting between them. The CDR3 has 15 residues. CDR3 loop: CASSPSDSLEETQYF. The CDR3 coding sequence is TGCGCCAGCAGCCCCTCCGACAGCTTAGAAGAGACCCAGTACTTC.

Ten or more counts support this clonotype. The chain recombines TRBV20-1 with TRBJ1-1; 7 bases are a match to TRBD1. Losses at the gene ends were 6 bases for V and 1 base for J; bases not matched to a gene: 2. CDR3 length: 12 residues. The germline V gene has CDR1 DFQATT and CDR2 SNEGSKA (reference sequence). The CDR3 reads CSARTGNTEAFF. In DNA form, the CDR3 reads TGCAGTGCGCGGACAGGGAACACTGAAGCTTTCTTT.

This clonotype has a count of ten or more. The chain has TRBV24-1 and TRBJ2-3; a possible D gene is TRBD1 (6 bases). Germline lookup yields CDR1 KGHDR and CDR2 SFDVKD. V shed 2 bases and J shed 2 bases, with 10 bases lying between them. The CDR3 consists of 15 residues. The CDR3 DNA sequence: TGTGCCACCAGTGATTCCGACAGGTCCACAGATACGCAGTATTTT. Its translation: CATSDSDRSTDTQYF.

Many counts were recorded for this clonotype. The chain couples TRBV5-6 to TRBJ2-1, with D perhaps matching TRBD2 (6 bases). Trimming cost V 3 bases and J 6 bases, with 10 bases left between them. Germline CDR1 and CDR2: SGHDT and YYEEEE. CDR3 length: 13 residues. The CDR3 region is CASSSLATNEQFF. Here the CDR3 DNA reads TGTGCCAGCAGCTCTCTAGCGACCAATGAGCAGTTCTTC.

This clonotype has ten or more counts. The genes are TRBV7-2 and TRBJ2-5; D is uncertain. The CDR3 runs 13 residues. The ends were cut back, 5 bases at V and 1 base at J, with 8 bases in the middle. CDR1 and CDR2 from the germline V gene are SGHTA and FQGNSA. In nucleotides, the CDR3 is TGTGCCAGCAGCACTTACACCCAAGAGACCCAGTACTTC. Translation gives CASSTYTQETQYF.

This clonotype was observed at least ten times. The chain couples TRBV7-3 to TRBJ1-2; 8 bases agree with TRBD1. The V and J ends lost 5 bases and 3 bases, in that order; junction bases with no gene match: 5. CDR3 length: 14 amino acids. The germline V gene encodes CDR1 SGHTA and CDR2 FQGTGA. The DNA of the CDR3 is TGTGCCAGCAGCCTGGACAGGGAGGACTATGGCTACACCTTC. Its protein product is CASSLDREDYGYTF.

This clonotype was seen at least ten times. Its ends do not fully match the called genes, so a read error is possible. The CDR3 spells CASSEGQRERLFF. The CDR3 DNA reads TGTGCCAGCAGTGAGGGACAGCGAGAAAGACTGTTTTTT. The gene calls are TRBV25-1 and TRBJ1-4; 7 nucleotides line up with TRBD1. The CDR3 runs 13 residues. The V gene's germline CDR1 is MGHDK and CDR2 SYGVNS.

This clonotype has a count of ten or more. This sequence joins TRBV10-3 and TRBJ1-5; 8 bases match TRBD1. Germline CDR1 and CDR2: ENHRY and SYGVKD. With 6 bases clipped from V and 0 bases from J, the junction kept 4 bases outside the gene matches. The CDR3 consists of 15 residues. Written as DNA, the CDR3 is TGTGCCATCAGCGCGGACAGGGATAGCAATCAGCCCCAGCATTTT. Protein product: CAISADRDSNQPQHF.

This chain's CDR3 is CASSLVAVAYEQYF. The CDR3 DNA follows: TGTGCCAGCAGCTTGGTCGCCGTAGCCTACGAGCAGTACTTC. V is TRBV5-5 and J is TRBJ2-7; D is unclear. Germline CDR1 and CDR2: SGHKS and YYEKEE (reference sequence). This CDR3 has 14 residues. V shed 0 bases and J shed 2 bases, with 9 bases lying between them.

Many counts were recorded for this clonotype. This sequence joins TRBV29-1 and TRBJ2-3; D gene uncertain. V lost 1 base, J lost 1 base, and 9 bases lay in between. There are 14 residues in the CDR3. Germline V lookup: CDR1 SQVTM, CDR2 ANQGSEA. CDR3 sequence reads: CSVEGIGGTDTQYF. The CDR3 nucleotides read TGCAGCGTTGAAGGGATAGGAGGCACAGATACGCAGTATTTT.

In its sample, this clonotype was seen many times. This chain connects TRBV12-3 or TRBV12-4 to TRBJ2-5, with 11 bases matching TRBD1. V shed 6 bases and J 1 base; nucleotides not matched to a gene: 7. The CDR3 sequence is 16 residues long. The CDR3 loop reads CASSPGQGASQETQYF. DNA for the CDR3: TGTGCCAGCAGCCCTGGACAGGGGGCGTCCCAAGAGACCCAGTACTTC.

This clonotype was observed at least ten times. This sequence joins TRBV12-3 or TRBV12-4 and TRBJ2-1; D ambiguous. The CDR3 length is 14 residues. Trimming pared 1 base from V and 6 bases from J, leaving 10 bases between. This chain's CDR3 is CASSLGRWVNEQFF. CDR3 coding DNA: TGTGCCAGCAGTTTAGGGCGTTGGGTCAATGAGCAGTTCTTC.

The gene calls are TRBV11-2 and TRBJ2-5; D perhaps matches TRBD2 (6 bases). CDR3 size: 15 residues. CDR1 and CDR2 (germline): SGHAT, FQNNGV. With 5 bases removed from V and 3 bases from J, the gap between germline ends came to 16 bases. As DNA, the CDR3 is TGTGCCAGCAGCCTTATGTCCGGGGGAAAAGAGACCCAGTACTTC. Translation: CASSLMSGGKETQYF.

This clonotype has a count of ten or more. This rearrangement joins TRBV5-1 to TRBJ1-5, with 7 bases matching TRBD1. J lost 6 bases, V lost 2 bases, and 2 bases had no gene match. Germline CDR1 SGHRS, CDR2 YFSETQ. The length of the CDR3 is 13 residues. The CDR3 here is CASSFNRGQPQHF. For the CDR3, the DNA is TGCGCCAGCAGCTTCAACAGGGGTCAGCCCCAGCATTTT.